This T cell receptor beta chain was recovered during a study of cytomegalovirus exposure and HLA in healthy donors. The CDR3 consists of 14 residues. V lost 1 base to trimming and J lost 6 bases; unmatched junction nucleotides: 3. Looked up from germline, CDR1 is SGHNT and CDR2 is YYREEE (reference sequence). Primers: 60 Vbeta forward and 13 Jbeta reverse. Here immunoSEQ multiplex PCR was the method, and the copy in TCRdb shows in-frame clones only, minus some. The table shows some 170,000 clones, with around 88% occurring only once. Turning to this clone: Its specificity is not known.

Overall study results and limits: Being productive about 90% or about 30% of the time was typical of most TCR beta V segments in an earlier analysis.

Sequenced material: PBMCs. This TCR derives from a woman aged 30 to 39 in good health and CMV-seronegative. The rearrangement joins TRBV5-4 to TRBJ1-5; TRBD1 aligns across 8 bases. This CDR3 is CASSLQGATQPQHF. The CDR3 DNA sequence: TGTGCCAGCAGCTTGCAGGGGGCTACTCAGCCCCAGCATTTT.